Sequencing of this TCR beta chain was carried out in a study of blood T cell dynamics during melanoma immunotherapy. Each bulk PBMC sample had approximately 0.35 ug DNA loaded. TCRdb keeps only in-frame clones here, not all; method: immunoSEQ multiplex PCR. The table includes tens of thousands of clones, around 88% detected once. Documented time point: pre-treatment baseline. The CDR3 sequence is 16 residues long. The chain links TRBV21-1 to TRBJ2-7; TRBD2 was called by the table and not checked on the DNA. TRBV21-1 is described as a pseudogene. This TCR came from a human donor with melanoma. Material: blood, obtained from a patient treated with checkpoint blockade. The CDR3 DNA reads TGTGCCAGCAGCAAAGAGGAGCGGGAGAGGAAATACGAGCAGTACTTC. Its protein product is CASSKEERERKYEQYF.